Presented here are 13 T cell receptor beta chains from one specimen sequenced in a study of Graves' ophthalmopathy and Graves' hyperthyroidism. For repertoire sequencing, the TCR beta CDR3 regions were amplified from RNA transcripts. RT-PCR in the first round used HTBI primers; a second-round multiplex PCR followed. TCRdb reprocessed the multiplex PCR reads via MiXCR and lists one record per CDR3 protein. The sample records about 340,000 distinct CDR3 sequences, roughly 16% being singletons. Sequencing was performed on peripheral blood. The source of these receptors is an adult man with Graves' ophthalmopathy.

In this sample, this clonotype turned up many times. The rearrangement links TRBV30 to TRBJ2-2, with TRBD2 identical over 9 bases. V dropped 1 base and J dropped 5; count of bases not matched to a gene: 5. The CDR3 sequence is 15 residues long. Germline assignment: CDR1 GTSNPN and CDR2 SVGIG (reference sequence). DNA for the CDR3: TGTGCCTGGAGTGCCCCGAGCGGGAGGACCGGGGAGCTGTTTTTT. Protein product: CAWSAPSGRTGELFF.

This rearrangement joins TRBV12-3 or TRBV12-4 to TRBJ1-2; D call uncertain. The CDR3 is 12 residues long. V was cut by 6 bases and J by 6 bases, with 11 bases left in between. The CDR3 nucleotides are TGTGCCAGCAGCAGCTCTAGGCATGGCTACACCTTC. It encodes CASSSSRHGYTF.

The J gene is TRBJ2-4, the V gene TRBV28; the D gene is possibly TRBD1 (5 bases). This CDR3 is built from 17 residues. Deletions cut 1 base from V and 0 bases from J, with 13 bases between. CDR1 and CDR2 (germline): MDHEN, SYDVKM. DNA of the CDR3: TGTGCCAGCAGTTTATCTGGGAAGGGGTCAGCCAAAAACATTCAGTACTTC. Translation: CASSLSGKGSAKNIQYF.

The chain links TRBV12-5 to TRBJ1-6; D not resolved. The germline V gene encodes CDR1 LGHNT and CDR2 FRNRAP. V lost 8 bases, J lost 9 bases, and 14 bases lay in between. The CDR3 consists of 13 residues. In DNA form, the CDR3 reads TGTGCTAGTAGAGGGTTTCCGAGTTCACCCCTCCACTTT. As protein: CASRGFPSSPLHF.

This chain connects TRBV27 to TRBJ2-5; D is perhaps TRBD1 (6 bases). The V end lost 0 bases, the J end lost 7 bases, and 15 bases lay between the germline ends. This CDR3 has 15 residues. The germline gives CDR1 MNHEY, CDR2 SMNVEV (reference sequence). The chain's CDR3 is CASSLSWTAFATQYF. The CDR3 DNA reads as TGTGCCAGCAGTTTATCCTGGACAGCCTTTGCGACCCAGTACTTC.

V and J are TRBV12-3 or TRBV12-4 and TRBJ1-1; 7 positions agree with TRBD1. The CDR3 loop spans 15 amino acids. The J segment lost 0 bases and the V segment lost 7 bases, leaving 8 bases of the junction unmatched. The CDR3 DNA is TGTGCCAGCACCCAACAGACAGGGATGAACACTGAAGCTTTCTTT. This gives the protein CASTQQTGMNTEAFF.

This clonotype was found many times. The V call is TRBV19, the J call TRBJ1-5; D not certain. V was clipped by 6 bases and J by 9 bases, with 21 bases between them. CDR1 and CDR2 (germline): LNHDA, SQIVND (reference sequence). The CDR3 extends over 15 amino acids. The DNA of the CDR3 is TGTGCCAGTAGCCCCGGGCCCCCAACTAAACGGCCCCAGCATTTT. Encoded protein: CASSPGPPTKRPQHF.

This clonotype was seen at least ten times. This chain joins TRBV25-1 and TRBJ1-3; TRBD1 matches at 7 bases. Germline CDR1 reads MGHDK; CDR2 reads SYGVNS. V shed 4 bases, J shed 13 bases, and the junction held 7 bases outside the gene matches. The CDR3 contains 12 residues. As DNA, the CDR3 is TGTGCCAGCAGTGTCGGGCAGGGACAGATATATTTT. It codes for CASSVGQGQIYF.

In this sample, this clonotype turned up many times. V and J are TRBV9 and TRBJ1-3; TRBD1 matches 7 bases. Losses at the gene ends were 3 bases for V and 2 bases for J; bases not matched to a gene: 5. The CDR3 is made up of 15 amino acids. The germline V gene has CDR1 SGDLS and CDR2 YYNGEE. The CDR3 reads CASSAGDRAGNTIYF. CDR3 coding DNA: TGTGCCAGCAGCGCGGGAGACAGGGCTGGAAACACCATATATTTT. Drawing the rest from reference TRBV9 and TRBJ1-3, the complete variable domain is DSGVTQTPKHLITATGQRVTLRCSPRSGDLSVYWYQQSLDQGLQFLIQYYNGEERAKGNILERFSAQQFPDLHSELNLSSLELGDSALYFCASSAGDRAGNTIYFGEGSWLTVV.

Note on this clonotype: A much larger clone differs from this one at a single base, so this may be a read error. The CDR3 is CASSSYPTKGGIDGYTF. DNA for the CDR3: TGTGCCAGCAGTTCCTACCCGACGAAAGGGGGCATAGATGGCTACACCTTC. The rearrangement joins TRBV28 to TRBJ1-2; 7 bases fit TRBD1. This CDR3 comprises 17 residues. In germline, CDR1 is MDHEN, CDR2 SYDVKM. Unmatched junction bases numbered 17, after V lost 4 bases and J lost 6 bases.

The sample holds many counts of this clonotype. The V call is TRBV12-3 or TRBV12-4, the J call TRBJ2-7; no reliable D call. With 2 bases removed from V and 4 bases from J, the gap between germline ends came to 12 bases. The CDR3 covers 14 residues. CDR3 residues: CASSLTAARYEQYF. The CDR3 bases are TGTGCCAGCAGTTTAACGGCAGCTAGGTACGAGCAGTACTTC.

This clonotype was seen at least ten times. The chain employs TRBV29-1 and TRBJ2-7; TRBD1 aligns across 8 bases. Germline-derived CDR1 and CDR2 are SQVTM and ANQGSEA. The J segment lost 3 bases and the V segment lost 4 bases, leaving 8 bases of the junction unmatched. The CDR3 has 14 residues. The CDR3 reads CSVVSTTGGYEQYF. In DNA form, the CDR3 reads TGCAGCGTTGTCTCTACTACAGGGGGCTACGAGCAGTACTTC.

This clonotype has just a few counts. It may be a read error: a sequence one base away is much more abundant. V is TRBV6-5 and J is TRBJ1-1; D is uncertain. Germline V gives CDR1 MNHEY, CDR2 SVGAGI. The CDR3 runs to 15 residues. DNA of the CDR3: TGTGTCAGCAGTTACTCGCGGGTCTTAAGCACTGAAGCTTTCTTT. It specifies CVSSYSRVLSTEAFF.